One sample yielded the 23 T cell receptor beta chains listed below, sequenced in a study of tumor-infiltrating lymphocytes in primary liver carcinoma. Using a constant-region primer together with ProtoScript II reverse transcriptase, TCR beta cDNA was made from about 490 ng of total RNA. Generation of the TCR beta libraries relied on three nested multiplex PCR rounds using slightly modified ARM-PCR. Running 10 cycles apiece, the first two PCR rounds relied on TRBV1-TRBV30 forward primers together with a C-beta reverse primer. TCRdb used MiXCR to reprocess the multiplex PCR reads, holding one entry per CDR3 protein. The repertoire has 50,000 or so distinct CDR3 sequences, 60% to 80% of them found once; the top ten carry roughly a quarter. The tissue used was unsorted bulk material of roughly 17-34 mg. RNA and DNA were co-extracted from it with the AllPrep DNA/RNA mini kit. Sequenced sample: liver tumor tissue from sampling region 5. Subset specified: tumor region T5, tumor centre. The receptors stem from a man in his forties or fifties with primary liver carcinoma and hepatitis B virus infection.

This clonotype came up many times. In DNA form, the CDR3 reads TGCGCCAGCAGGGGAGGGACGGAAGAGACCCAGTACTTC. Protein product: CASRGGTEETQYF. This chain joins TRBV10-2 and TRBJ2-5; 7 positions agree with TRBD2. In germline, CDR1 is WSHSY, CDR2 SAAADI. CDR3 length equals 13 residues. The trim removed 6 bases at V and 3 bases at J, leaving 4 bases unmatched.

As regards this clonotype: At one end the junction does not follow the germline gene, possibly because of a read error. As DNA, the CDR3 is TGTGCCAGCAGCTTTTGGTATACCGGAGAGCTGTTTTTT. Translating it yields CASSFWYTGELFF. This chain links TRBV11-1 with TRBJ2-2, with D unclear. The germline CDR1 and CDR2 sequences are SGHAT and FQDESV (reference sequence). The CDR3 consists of 13 residues.

Regarding this clonotype: Without the conserved terminal phenylalanine or tryptophan, this CDR3 likely stems from a read error. The V and J genes are TRBV5-1 and TRBJ2-3; TRBD1 matches 8 bases. The germline CDR1 and CDR2 sequences are SGHRS and YFSETQ. After removal of 5 bases from V and 0 bases from J, the junction contained 20 bases not matched to a gene. The CDR3 has 20 amino acids. CDR3 sequence: CASRHSGGGPALPSTDTQYL. The DNA for the CDR3 is TGCGCCAGCAGACATTCAGGGGGCGGCCCTGCACTGCCTAGCACAGATACGCAGTATCTT.

V usage is TRBV10-3 and J usage is TRBJ2-5; a weak D match, TRBD2 (6 bases). This CDR3 has 13 amino acids. The germline V gene has CDR1 ENHRY and CDR2 SYGVKD. V lost 4 bases and J 7 bases, leaving 13 bases between the germline ends. The CDR3: CAISAGRGVTQYF. The CDR3 region has the DNA TGTGCCATCAGTGCGGGGCGGGGAGTGACCCAGTACTTC.

On this clonotype: The CDR3 does not end in the conserved phenylalanine or tryptophan, so this is likely a read error. CDR3 in DNA: TGTGCCATCAGCGCTGGCAGGGGGCGCACAGATACGCAGTATTCT. This translates into CAISAGRGRTDTQYS. V gene TRBV10-3 combines with J gene TRBJ2-3; 8 bases are a match to TRBD1. Germline loops: CDR1 ENHRY, CDR2 SYGVKD. J lost 1 base, V lost 6 bases, and 6 bases had no gene match. CDR3 length equals 15 residues.

In the case of this clonotype: A junction boundary mismatches the germline segment, possibly from a read error. The CDR3 reads CAISLDGMSTEAFF. The CDR3, as DNA: TGCGCCATCAGCTTGGACGGCATGAGCACTGAAGCTTTCTTT. This chain joins TRBV5-1 and TRBJ1-1; D not resolved. From germline, CDR1 is SGHRS and CDR2 YFSETQ. This CDR3 has 14 residues.

The V gene is TRBV7-2, the J gene TRBJ2-2, with 9 bases identical to TRBD2. This CDR3 contains 14 residues. Trimming took 6 bases from V and 7 from J; bases not matched to a gene: 6. CDR1 is SGHTA and CDR2 is FQGNSA in the germline V gene. The CDR3 DNA follows: TGTGCCAGCAGGATAGCGGGAGTGGGCGGGGAGCTGTTTTTT. Its protein is CASRIAGVGGELFF.

Turning to this clonotype: One junction end disagrees with the germline gene, perhaps due to a read error. The chain carries TRBV29-1 and TRBJ2-3; D is unresolved. Per the germline V gene, CDR1 is SQVTM and CDR2 is ANQGSEA. The CDR3 contains 16 residues. Here the CDR3 reads CSVARVDGRSIDTQYF. The CDR3 coding sequence is TGCAGCGTCGCTAGAGTAGACGGACGTAGCATAGATACGCAGTATTTT.

This clonotype was counted many times. The chain recombines TRBV12-3 or TRBV12-4 with TRBJ2-1, with D perhaps TRBD2 (6 bases). The CDR3 has 14 amino acids. V was cut by 1 base and J by 4 bases, with 8 bases left in between. The CDR3 here is CASSLGREYNEQFF. CDR3 bases: TGTGCCAGCAGTTTAGGGCGGGAATACAATGAGCAGTTCTTC.

To note about this clonotype: A much larger clone differs from this one at a single base, so this may be a read error. V is TRBV11-2 and J is TRBJ2-7, with TRBD1 as a possible D gene (5 bases). The CDR3 loop spans 13 amino acids. CDR1 SGHAT and CDR2 FQNNGV come from the germline V gene. The CDR3, as DNA: TGTGCCATCTCTAACAGGAACTCCTACGTGCAGTACTTC. It encodes CAISNRNSYVQYF.

This clonotype was seen a few times. The junction differs from germline at one of its ends, possibly a read error. This chain uses TRBV29-1 with TRBJ2-6, with D tentatively TRBD1 (6 bases). Germline V gives CDR1 SQVTM, CDR2 ANQGSEA. CDR3 length: 13 amino acids. CDR3 nucleotide sequence: TGCAGTGTTGCAGGGGCCAGGGCCAACGTCCTGACTTTC. This codes for CSVAGARANVLTF.

This sequence joins TRBV7-8 and TRBJ2-1; D is perhaps TRBD1 (5 bases). This CDR3 has 16 amino acids. Per the germline V gene, CDR1 is SGHVS and CDR2 is FQNEAQ. Trimming left V 6 bases short and J 1 base short, with 16 bases between. The CDR3 sequence is CASRRAGLRSYNEQFF. The CDR3 region has the DNA TGTGCCAGCAGACGAGCAGGGCTAAGGTCCTACAATGAGCAGTTCTTC.

DNA of the CDR3: TGTGCCAGCGCCTGTAGCAATGAGCAGTTCTTC. Protein: CASACSNEQFF. J is TRBJ2-1 and V is TRBV12-3 or TRBV12-4; D call uncertain. CDR3 size: 11 residues. V was cut by 8 bases and J by 6 bases, with 8 bases left in between.

This clonotype was seen repeatedly, ten times or more. Since a much larger clone is just one base distant, this may be a read error. The chain uses TRBV29-1 and TRBJ1-1, with D possibly being TRBD1 (5 bases). With 7 bases removed from V and 3 bases from J, the gap between germline ends came to 18 bases. The CDR3 consists of 14 residues. Germline lookup yields CDR1 SQVTM and CDR2 ANQGSEA. The CDR3 region is CSGRRGGVDTEAFF. In DNA, the CDR3 is TGCAGCGGCCGCCGGGGGGGGGTGGACACTGAAGCTTTCTTT.

This clonotype was counted between two and nine times. Relative to the germline gene, one junction end is altered; a read error may explain this. The chain carries TRBV11-1 and TRBJ2-7; possible D gene TRBD2, 5 bases. Germline CDR1 is SGHAT and CDR2 is FQDESV (reference sequence). The CDR3 contains 17 residues. The CDR3 DNA follows: TGTACCAACAGCTTAGGGCCGGCGGGTGAAAGCTCCTACGAGCAATACTTC. It is translated as CTNSLGPAGESSYEQYF.

The chain links TRBV12-3 or TRBV12-4 to TRBJ1-1, with D perhaps matching TRBD1 (5 bases). The CDR3 loop spans 14 amino acids. The germline V and J ends were trimmed by 5 bases and 14 bases, with 24 bases remaining between them. The CDR3 sequence is CASSIGTGGTEVFF. The CDR3 region has the DNA TGTGCCAGCAGTATCGGGACCGGTGGGACTGAAGTCTTCTTT.

The chain carries TRBV7-9 and TRBJ2-3, with a weak D call TRBD2 (6 bases). V lost 5 bases and J lost 0, with 15 bases in between. Germline values: CDR1 SEHNR, CDR2 FQNEAQ (reference sequence). The CDR3 covers 16 residues. CDR3 sequence reads: CASSTISGTSTDTQYF. The CDR3 coding sequence is TGTGCCAGCAGCACTATTTCCGGGACTAGCACAGATACGCAGTATTTT.

Turning to this clonotype: The junction does not match germline at one end; this may be a read error. The chain combines TRBV11-3 with TRBJ2-1, with D possibly TRBD1 on 5 matching bases. This CDR3 comprises 17 residues. Germline V gives CDR1 SGHNT, CDR2 YENEEA. The CDR3 spells CVSSLGESANSYNEQLF. The CDR3 region has the DNA TGTGTCAGCAGCTTAGGGGAAAGCGCTAACTCCTACAATGAGCAGCTCTTC.

At least ten counts were recorded for this clonotype. This chain links TRBV6-4 with TRBJ2-1; possibly TRBD1 or TRBD2 for D (5 bases each). Germline V gene sequence: CDR1 MRHNA, CDR2 SNTAGT. V dropped 9 bases and J dropped 3 bases, with 12 bases sitting between them. The CDR3 sequence is 13 residues long. CDR3 nucleotide sequence: TGTGCCAGTTCGGGGCAGAACTACAATGAGCAGTTCTTC. It encodes CASSGQNYNEQFF.

With regard to this clonotype: Being one base from a much bigger clone, this may be a read error. The genes are TRBV5-1 and TRBJ1-4, with a possible D match to TRBD1 (6 bases). Germline-derived CDR1 and CDR2 are SGHRS and YFSETQ. This CDR3 spans 14 amino acids. Trimming cost V 9 bases and J 8 bases, with 20 bases left between them. CDR3: CANSLHPGDEKLFF. The CDR3 bases are TGCGCCAACAGTCTGCACCCAGGGGACGAAAAACTGTTTTTT.

In the case of this clonotype: Germline and junction disagree at one end, which may indicate a read error. V usage is TRBV4-1 and J usage is TRBJ2-2, with D maybe TRBD2 (5 bases). Per germline, CDR1 MGHRA and CDR2 YSYEKL. CDR3 length: 13 residues. CDR3 in amino acids: CARSHAVAGELFF. The DNA for the CDR3 is TGCGCCAGAAGCCACGCCGTAGCCGGGGAGCTTTTTTTT.

The chain carries TRBV29-1 and TRBJ1-1; 8 bases line up with TRBD1. In germline, CDR1 is SQVTM, CDR2 ANQGSEA. This CDR3 comprises 15 residues. CDR3 loop: CIGGQEGYQNTEAFF. The CDR3 DNA follows: TGCATCGGGGGACAGGAAGGCTATCAGAATACTGAAGCTTTCTTT.

Concerning this clonotype itself: A read error may produce the germline difference seen at one junction end. The CDR3 loop is CTSSTGTGSYSYNEQFF. CDR3 coding DNA: TGCACCAGCAGCACAGGGACTGGCAGCTACTCCTACAATGAGCAGTTCTTC. V gene TRBV5-1 combines with J gene TRBJ2-1; D could derive from TRBD1 or TRBD2 (6 bases each). The CDR3 runs to 17 residues. In germline, CDR1 is SGHRS, CDR2 YFSETQ. The full variable domain, with the rest looked up from reference TRBV5-1 and TRBJ2-1, is KAGVTQTPRYLIKTRGQQVTLSCSPISGHRSVSWYQQTPGQGLQFLFEYFSETQRNKGNFPGRFSGRQFSNSRSEMNVSTLELGDSALYLCTSSTGTGSYSYNEQFFGPGTRLTVL.